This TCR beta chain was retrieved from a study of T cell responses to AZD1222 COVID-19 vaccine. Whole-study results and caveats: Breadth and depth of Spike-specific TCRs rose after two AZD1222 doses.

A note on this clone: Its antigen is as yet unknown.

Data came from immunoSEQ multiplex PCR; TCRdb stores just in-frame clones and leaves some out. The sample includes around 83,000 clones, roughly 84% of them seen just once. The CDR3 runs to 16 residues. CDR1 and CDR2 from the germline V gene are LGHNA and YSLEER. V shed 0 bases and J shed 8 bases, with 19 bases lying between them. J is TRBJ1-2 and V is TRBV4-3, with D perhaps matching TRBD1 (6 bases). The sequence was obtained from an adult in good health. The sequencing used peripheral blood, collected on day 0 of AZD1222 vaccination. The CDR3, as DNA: TGCGCCAGCAGCCAAGAATTTAGTCCGGGGGCGGGAGGCTACACCTTC. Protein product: CASSQEFSPGAGGYTF.